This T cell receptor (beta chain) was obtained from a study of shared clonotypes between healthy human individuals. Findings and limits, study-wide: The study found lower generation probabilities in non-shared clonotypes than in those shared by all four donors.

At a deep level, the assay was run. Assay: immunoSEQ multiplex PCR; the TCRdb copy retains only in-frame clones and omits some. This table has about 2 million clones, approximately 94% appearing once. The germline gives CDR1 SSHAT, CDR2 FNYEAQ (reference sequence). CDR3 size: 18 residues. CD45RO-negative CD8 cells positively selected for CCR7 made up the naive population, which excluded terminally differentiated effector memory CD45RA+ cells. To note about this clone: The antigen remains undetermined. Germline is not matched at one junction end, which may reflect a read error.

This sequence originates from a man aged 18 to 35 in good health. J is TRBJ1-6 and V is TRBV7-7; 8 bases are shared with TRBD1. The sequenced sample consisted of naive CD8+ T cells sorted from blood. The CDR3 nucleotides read TGTGCTAGCAAGGCTAGACAGGGGTCCTACTATCATAATTCACCCCTCCACTTT. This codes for CASKARQGSYYHNSPLHF.